Listed here are 25 T cell receptor beta chains from one sample, sequenced in a study of regulatory T cells in long-lasting Graves disease. Documented time point: newly diagnosed GD, antithyroid drugs for less than 3 months. Generation of the TCR library employed RNA extracted from PBMCs. Building of the TCR beta libraries involved iRepertoire HTBI primers and Arm-PCR of CDR3 regions. A single record per CDR3 protein comes from TCRdb applying MiXCR to the multiplex PCR reads. This table has some 250,000 distinct CDR3 sequences, around 20% appearing once. The sequencing here drew on peripheral blood mononuclear cells (PBMCs), taken at new diagnosis, from a patient treated with antithyroid drugs. The origin of the receptors is a female donor with Graves disease.

This clonotype was recorded at least ten times. The genes are TRBV4-3 and TRBJ1-2; 10 positions match TRBD1. J was trimmed by 4 bases and V by 1 base; bases with no gene match: 6. The length of the CDR3 is 16 residues. Germline CDR1 and CDR2: LGHNA and YSLEER. The CDR3 nucleotides read TGCGCCAGCAGCCAAGGGACAGGGGGAGGCAGCTATGGCTACACCTTC. Translating it yields CASSQGTGGGSYGYTF.

This clonotype was observed a handful of times. The chain joins TRBV4-1 to TRBJ2-2; D perhaps matches TRBD1 (6 bases). The CDR3 spans 17 residues. Per germline, CDR1 MGHRA and CDR2 YSYEKL. The V end was cut by 1 base, the J end by 7 bases, with 19 bases between. CDR3 nucleotides: TGCGCCAGCAGCCAAGTTCCGGGACAACCCCGTGGCGGGGAGCTGTTTTTT. As protein: CASSQVPGQPRGGELFF.

As for this clonotype: Given a much more abundant clone one base away, this may be a read error. The J gene is TRBJ2-1, the V gene TRBV7-2; 8 bases line up with TRBD2. Looked up from germline, CDR1 is SGHTA and CDR2 is FQGNSA. The length of the CDR3 is 15 residues. In nucleotides, the CDR3 is TGTGCCAGCAGCTTCACTAGCGGTGGGGATTATGAGCAGTCCTTC. It encodes CASSFTSGGDYEQSF.

This clonotype was counted at least ten times. This rearrangement joins TRBV3-1 to TRBJ1-2; D is perhaps TRBD1 (6 bases). Trimming pared 5 bases from V and 6 bases from J, leaving 13 bases between. Germline V gene data show CDR1 as LGHDT and CDR2 as YNNKEL (reference sequence). The CDR3 is 13 residues long. The CDR3 coding sequence is TGTGCCAGCAGCTCTCTCAGGGGAGATGGCTACACCTTC. Its translation is CASSSLRGDGYTF.

This clonotype occurred many times. CDR3 amino acids: CASSYSTGVDEQYF. DNA for the CDR3: TGTGCCAGCAGTTACTCAACAGGGGTGGACGAGCAGTACTTC. The genes are TRBV6-5 and TRBJ2-7, with TRBD1 matching over 7 bases. The CDR3 loop spans 14 amino acids. Germline loops: CDR1 MNHEY, CDR2 SVGAGI. V trimming: 0 bases; J trimming: 5 bases; junction bases outside the gene matches: 4.

This clonotype was seen ten or more times. The V gene is TRBV7-9, the J gene TRBJ2-5; no clear D. V dropped 1 base and J dropped 2 bases, with 8 bases sitting between them. This CDR3 has 14 residues. Germline V gene lookup returns CDR1 SEHNR and CDR2 FQNEAQ (reference sequence). CDR3 in amino acids: CASSLVQAQETQYF. CDR3 nucleotides: TGTGCCAGCAGCTTAGTTCAAGCACAAGAGACCCAGTACTTC. Looking up the rest from reference TRBV7-9 and TRBJ2-5 gives the full variable domain: DTGVSQNPRHKITKRGQNVTFRCDPISEHNRLYWYRQTLGQGPEFLTYFQNEAQLEKSRLLSDRFSAERPKGSFSTLEIQRTEQGDSAMYLCASSLVQAQETQYFGPGTRLLVL.

This clonotype showed up just a few times. A much larger clone is a single base away; this may be a read error. V usage is TRBV18 and J usage is TRBJ1-1, with 10 nucleotides matching TRBD1. CDR1 and CDR2 (germline): KGHSH, LQKENI. CDR3 length equals 15 residues. The CDR3 DNA reads as TGTGCCAGCCCACCAAGACAGGGGGCAGACACTGAAGCTTTCTTT. Amino acids: CASPPRQGADTEAFF.

The rearrangement uses TRBV20-1 and TRBJ2-3; 9 bases line up with TRBD2. The CDR3 spans 14 residues. Per germline, CDR1 DFQATT and CDR2 SNEGSKA (reference sequence). The J segment lost 1 base and the V segment lost 5 bases, leaving 4 bases of the junction unmatched. DNA of the CDR3: TGCAGTGCTGGGTCTAGCGGGGGCACAGATACGCAGTATTTT. Its translation is CSAGSSGGTDTQYF.

At least ten counts were recorded for this clonotype. V and J are TRBV12-3 or TRBV12-4 and TRBJ1-5; possibly TRBD1 for D (5 bases). Trimming removed 5 bases from V and 2 bases from J, with 10 bases in between. The CDR3 has 14 residues. The CDR3 sequence: CASSPGTGNQPQHF. The CDR3 DNA is TGTGCCAGCAGTCCTGGGACTGGCAATCAGCCCCAGCATTTT.

This clonotype has a count of ten or more. This chain connects TRBV5-5 to TRBJ1-6; D gene unclear. V was clipped by 4 bases and J by 0 bases, with 8 bases between them. The CDR3 is 15 residues long. Germline V CDR1 and CDR2: SGHKS, YYEKEE (reference sequence). CDR3 sequence reads: CASSPVSSYNSPLHF. The CDR3 coding sequence is TGTGCCAGCAGCCCGGTTAGCTCCTATAATTCACCCCTCCACTTT.

The chain links TRBV19 to TRBJ1-2; 8 bases fit TRBD1. J was trimmed by 6 bases and V by 2 bases; bases with no gene match: 5. The CDR3 runs to 14 residues. Per the germline V gene, CDR1 is LNHDA and CDR2 is SQIVND (reference sequence). The CDR3 nucleotides are TGTGCCAGTAGTATAACGGGGACAGGACATGGCTACACCTTC. This gives the protein CASSITGTGHGYTF.

In regard to this clonotype: This may come from a read error, since a much larger clone is one base off. The conserved final phenylalanine or tryptophan is absent from the CDR3, which likely points to a read error. The rearrangement joins TRBV29-1 to TRBJ2-1, with D tentatively TRBD2 (6 bases). Germline CDR1 is SQVTM and CDR2 is ANQGSEA. V lost 0 bases and J 8 bases, leaving 23 bases between the germline ends. The CDR3 consists of 17 residues. The CDR3 DNA sequence: TGCAGCGTTGAAGATCCCCTAGCGAGGCCCCTAGGCGATGAGCAGTTCCTC. This encodes CSVEDPLARPLGDEQFL.

The chain carries TRBV6-5 and TRBJ2-5; 16 bases fit TRBD2. The CDR3 is 16 residues long. Unmatched junction bases numbered 3, after V lost 4 bases and J lost 4 bases. The germline gives CDR1 MNHEY, CDR2 SVGAGI. The CDR3 region is CASSWGTSGGAETQYF. The CDR3 coding sequence is TGTGCCAGCAGTTGGGGGACTAGCGGGGGGGCAGAGACCCAGTACTTC.

Of note for this clonotype: A read error is likely, as this CDR3 ends without the conserved phenylalanine or tryptophan. The limits of the CDR3 on the DNA are not certain, so only TCRdb's listed CDR3 is given. The chain couples TRBV9 to TRBJ2-1; the D call in the table, TRBD1, was not verified against the DNA. The germline gives CDR1 SGDLS, CDR2 YYNGEE. The CDR3 contains 9 residues when both ends are counted. This CDR3 reads CASSVGPLT.

The sample holds many counts of this clonotype. This chain joins TRBV11-2 and TRBJ2-1; tentative D call: TRBD2 (5 bases). This CDR3 has 16 amino acids. V was pared by 4 bases and J by 4 bases, with 17 bases between. Germline V lookup: CDR1 SGHAT, CDR2 FQNNGV. CDR3 coding DNA: TGTGCCAGCAGCTGGTCGGCGGGCAATACGTACAATGAGCAGTTCTTC. Protein: CASSWSAGNTYNEQFF.

This clonotype has a count of ten or more. V usage is TRBV7-9 and J usage is TRBJ2-2; no clear D. Deletions cut 2 bases from V and 1 base from J, with 11 bases between. Per germline, CDR1 SEHNR and CDR2 FQNEAQ (reference sequence). The CDR3 consists of 16 residues. CDR3: CASSLMGSRNTGELFF. Here the CDR3 DNA reads TGTGCCAGCAGCTTAATGGGGTCAAGGAACACCGGGGAGCTGTTTTTT.

With respect to this clonotype: A far larger clone is just one base off, so this is likely a read error. The chain is built from TRBV6-9 and TRBJ2-7; D call uncertain. The V gene's germline CDR1 is MNHGY and CDR2 SVAAGI. This CDR3 region has 13 residues. V was pared by 3 bases and J by 3 bases, with 9 bases between. Here the CDR3 reads CASSYAWGYEQYF. CDR3 sequence (DNA): TGTGCCAGCAGTTACGCATGGGGCTACGAGCAGTACTTC.

This clonotype was seen many times. The V call is TRBV11-2, the J call TRBJ2-3; the D gene is possibly TRBD2 (5 bases). Germline CDR1 SGHAT, CDR2 FQNNGV. The CDR3 length is 15 residues. The V end lost 4 bases, the J end lost 4 bases, and 15 bases lay between the germline ends. CDR3 nucleotides: TGTGCCAGCAGCTCGGAGCGGATCGGGGCAGATACGCAGTATTTT. This sequence encodes CASSSERIGADTQYF.

In the case of this clonotype: This probably arose from a read error, given a far larger clone one base away. CDR3 DNA sequence: TGTGCCAGCAACTTAGCAGGGACAGGGCAATCCTACAATGAGCAGTTCTTC. This encodes CASNLAGTGQSYNEQFF. The chain carries TRBV11-2 and TRBJ2-3, with TRBD1 identical over 9 bases. Judging by the DNA end, TRBJ2-1 fits better; the J call may be wrong. The CDR3 spans 17 residues. Germline CDR1 and CDR2: SGHAT and FQNNGV.

This clonotype occurred many times. The rearrangement links TRBV5-5 to TRBJ2-7, with TRBD1 as a possible D gene (6 bases). CDR1 and CDR2 from the germline V gene are SGHKS and YYEKEE (reference sequence). This CDR3 is built from 13 residues. V was trimmed by 4 bases and J by 4 bases, leaving 12 bases between them. CDR3: CASSRGDRYEQYF. The CDR3 DNA follows: TGTGCCAGCAGCCGGGGAGACAGGTACGAGCAGTACTTC.

In this sample, this clonotype turned up many times. This chain joins TRBV6-2 or TRBV6-3 and TRBJ2-2; D possibly corresponds to TRBD2 (5 bases). V lost 4 bases to trimming and J lost 3 bases, with 12 bases between them. The germline CDR1 and CDR2 sequences are MNHEY and SVGEGT. There are 15 residues in the CDR3. CDR3: CASSLKTGYTGELFF. The CDR3 coding sequence is TGTGCCAGCAGTTTAAAGACGGGGTACACCGGGGAGCTGTTTTTT.

The chain links TRBV20-1 to TRBJ2-7; 9 bases line up with TRBD2. Germline values: CDR1 DFQATT, CDR2 SNEGSKA (reference sequence). The CDR3 is 14 amino acids. V lost 4 bases and J lost 3; bases outside the gene matches: 7. This chain's CDR3 is CSATLTSGLYEQYF. CDR3 nucleotides: TGCAGTGCTACATTAACTAGCGGGCTCTACGAGCAGTACTTC.

This clonotype was recorded many times. The rearrangement uses TRBV5-1 and TRBJ2-3, with 9 bases lining up with TRBD2. V shed 4 bases and J 3 bases; nucleotides not matched to a gene: 9. The CDR3 is made up of 16 amino acids. CDR1 is SGHRS, CDR2 YFSETQ, per germline. The CDR3 loop is CASSGKASGATDTQYF. CDR3 in DNA: TGCGCCAGCAGCGGAAAAGCTAGCGGGGCGACAGATACGCAGTATTTT.

This clonotype was detected ten times or more. This chain links TRBV30 with TRBJ2-7; D is unclear. This CDR3 is 11 amino acids long. CDR1 is GTSNPN and CDR2 is SVGIG in the germline V gene (reference sequence). The CDR3 protein is CAYNSVSEQYF. CDR3 sequence (DNA): TGTGCATACAATTCGGTTTCCGAGCAGTACTTC.

This clonotype was observed at least ten times. The chain combines TRBV18 with TRBJ2-2; D unresolved. CDR3 length: 12 amino acids. Trimming cost V 3 bases and J 6 bases, with 5 bases left between them. Per germline, CDR1 KGHSH and CDR2 LQKENI. The CDR3 loop is CASSPSAGELFF. The CDR3, as DNA: TGTGCCAGCTCACCCTCCGCCGGGGAGCTGTTTTTT. Based on the CDR3 plus reference TRBV18 and TRBJ2-2, the full variable domain is NAGVMQNPRHLVRRRGQEARLRCSPMKGHSHVYWYRQLPEEGLKFMVYLQKENIIDESGMPKERFSAEFPKEGPSILRIQQVVRGDSAAYFCASSPSAGELFFGEGSRLTVL.